The rows below give T cell receptor beta chains drawn from one sample of a study of shared clonotypes between healthy human individuals. Measured with immunoSEQ multiplex PCR; TCRdb has only the in-frame clones, and not every one. The data show about 2.4 million clones, with roughly 93% seen just once and roughly 0.36% held by the top ten. The material sequenced was naive CD4+ T cells from PBMCs. These receptors originate from a man aged 18 to 30 in good health. Some clones in this sample may be carry-over from other donors' samples. Each CDR3 is given with its conserved first and last residue. The D gene is left open where the match is weak. Clone size appears in some rows only: once, few, many, or a class for an expanded clone.

v_call	clone_size	cdr3_length	j_call	d_call	cdr3_nt	cdr3_aa
TRBV2	-	14	TRBJ2-7	-	TGTGCCAGCAGGGTGTCGGGGGTAAGCTACGAGCAGTACTTC	CASRVSGVSYEQYF
TRBV29-1	few	13	TRBJ1-2	-	TGCAGCGTTGCCCCTATCGGTGCCTATGGCTACACCTTC	CSVAPIGAYGYTF
TRBV10-2	-	16	TRBJ2-2	TRBD2	TGCGCCAGCACTCCCCCCGAGCGGGAGGAAACCGGGGAGCTGTTTTTT	CASTPPEREETGELFF
TRBV11-2	-	16	TRBJ2-5	TRBD2	TGTGCCAGCAGCTTAGGACTAGCGGGAGGTAGCGAGACCCAGTACTTC	CASSLGLAGGSETQYF
TRBV19	-	12	TRBJ1-1	TRBD1	TGTGCCAGTACTAACTACAGGGGTGAAGCTTTCTTT	CASTNYRGEAFF
TRBV19	-	16	TRBJ2-1	TRBD2	TGTGCCAGTAGTATATTAAGCCTAGCGGGAGTAAGTGAGCAGTTCTTC	CASSILSLAGVSEQFF
TRBV9	-	17	TRBJ2-2	TRBD2	TGTGCCAGCAGCGTTGGGCGAGGACTAGCGAGCACCGGGGAGCTGTTTTTT	CASSVGRGLASTGELFF
TRBV7-3	-	16	TRBJ2-3	TRBD1	TGTGCCAGCAGCCCGCAAAGCAGGGGGAGCACAGATACGCAGTATTTT	CASSPQSRGSTDTQYF
TRBV10-1	few	13	TRBJ1-1	TRBD1	TGCGCCAGCAGTGGACGACAGGGAACTGAAGCTTTCTTT	CASSGRQGTEAFF
TRBV9	-	15	TRBJ1-4	TRBD1	TGTGCCAGCAGCCCCAGGGGGGGCAGAGATGAAAAACTGTTTTTT	CASSPRGGRDEKLFF
TRBV4-2	-	18	TRBJ2-2	TRBD2	TGTGCCAGCAGCCGGGCTAGCGGGAGGGCCGGTAGCACCGGGGAGCTGTTTTTT	CASSRASGRAGSTGELFF
TRBV4-3	-	19	TRBJ2-3	TRBD1	TGCGCCAGCAGCCAAGAGACCGCCGGGACAGGGGGCGCTTCAGATACGCAGTATTTT	CASSQETAGTGGASDTQYF
TRBV6-1	-	14	TRBJ1-2	-	TGTGCCAGCAGTGAATTGGGCAGGGATTATGGCTACACCTTC	CASSELGRDYGYTF
TRBV19	-	11	TRBJ1-2	-	TGTGCCTGCAAACGGGGTTGGGGCTACACCTTC	CACKRGWGYTF
TRBV9	-	13	TRBJ2-6	-	TGTGCCAGCAGCGCCAGGGGGGCCAACGTCCTGACTTTC	CASSARGANVLTF
TRBV23-1	-	14	TRBJ2-7	-	TGCGCCAGCAACCGGAGGGCCCCGCGGGACGAGCAGTACTTC	CASNRRAPRDEQYF
TRBV19	-	15	TRBJ2-1	TRBD2	TGTGCCAGTACTAAAGCGGGAGGTTCCTACAATGAGCAGTTCTTC	CASTKAGGSYNEQFF
TRBV7-6	-	16	TRBJ2-1	-	TGTGCCAGCAGCCCAAGGGCCAGGAGCTCCTACAATGAGCAGTTCTTC	CASSPRARSSYNEQFF